This is a list of T cell receptor beta chains from one sample in a study of cytomegalovirus exposure and HLA in healthy donors. Using immunoSEQ multiplex PCR, the repertoire was profiled, and TCRdb retains in-frame clones only, with some absent. The data show over 250,000 clones, approximately 90% seen once. Sequencing was carried out using PBMCs. These receptors were collected from a woman under 40 in good health and CMV-seropositive. Each CDR3 is given with its conserved first and last residue. Fields, in order: J gene, V gene, D gene, clone size, CDR3 DNA, CDR3 protein. The D gene is left open where the match is weak. Clone size, where shown, is once, few, many, or a class for clones that have expanded.

TRBJ2-7	TRBV5-1	-	many	TGCGCCAGCACCAAGGACGGGGTCTACGAGCAGTACTTC	CASTKDGVYEQYF
TRBJ2-5	TRBV5-1	TRBD1	once	TGCGCCAGCAGCTACCCACAGGGGGGACAAGAGACCCAGTACTTC	CASSYPQGGQETQYF
TRBJ2-5	TRBV4-2	TRBD2	-	TGTGCCAGCAGCCTTGGACTAGCGGGGGGGCAAGAGACCCAGTACTTC	CASSLGLAGGQETQYF
TRBJ2-7	TRBV7-6	TRBD1	-	TGTGCCAGCAGCTCACAGGACAGGCCCTCCTACGAGCAGTACTTC	CASSSQDRPSYEQYF
TRBJ1-5	TRBV5-6	-	once	TGTGCCAGCAGCTTGGGGACCAATCAGCCCCAGCATTTT	CASSLGTNQPQHF
TRBJ2-1	TRBV27	TRBD2	-	TGTGCCAGCAGTTCCCCTCGGGGGAGGGTATACAATGAGCAGTTCTTC	CASSSPRGRVYNEQFF
TRBJ2-2	TRBV2	-	few	TGTGCCAGCAGTGAAACCCCCGGGGAGCTGTTTTTT	CASSETPGELFF
TRBJ1-2	TRBV6-1	-	once	TGTGCCAGTGCCCCAGATAGTACAGTAATTTATGGCTACACCTTC	CASAPDSTVIYGYTF
TRBJ2-2	TRBV27	-	-	TGTGCCAGCAGCCGTGGCACCGGGGAGCTGTTTTTT	CASSRGTGELFF
TRBJ2-2	TRBV7-9	-	once	TGTGCCAGCAGCTTAGTAGGGCAGCACACCGGGGAGCTGTTTTTT	CASSLVGQHTGELFF
TRBJ2-1	TRBV11-1	-	-	TGTGCCAGCAGCTTAGCCGGGACTCGACCCAATGAGCAGTTCTTC	CASSLAGTRPNEQFF
TRBJ1-4	TRBV5-6	TRBD1	-	TGTGCCAGCAGAGTCCGGGACAGGGGGTTCAGCTGGTATTTT	CASRVRDRGFSWYF
TRBJ1-2	TRBV6-5	TRBD1	-	TGTGCCAGCAGTTACGGACAGGGGATTAACTATGGCTACACCTTC	CASSYGQGINYGYTF
TRBJ2-7	TRBV10-3	-	-	TGTGCCATAGGACGGATCTCCTACGAGCAGTACTTC	CAIGRISYEQYF
TRBJ2-2	TRBV2	-	-	TGTGCCAGCAGTGGACGGACCTCGAGGGCCGGGGAGCTGTTTTTT	CASSGRTSRAGELFF
TRBJ2-1	TRBV27	TRBD2	-	TGTGCCAGCAGTCCGGGGACTAGCGATGAGCAGTTCTTC	CASSPGTSDEQFF
TRBJ2-7	TRBV28	-	-	TGTGCCAGCAGTTTTAGGGCCCTCTCCTACGAGCAGTACTTC	CASSFRALSYEQYF
TRBJ2-7	TRBV19	-	-	TGTGCCAGTAGTATACTTCGGGGGGCTCGGTACGAGCAGTACTTC	CASSILRGARYEQYF
TRBJ2-3	TRBV29-1	-	-	TGCAGCGTTGAAGAGGGCGACAGGGAGGGAGATACGCAGTATTTT	CSVEEGDREGDTQYF
TRBJ2-7	TRBV30	TRBD1	-	TGTGCCTGGAGTAGCTGGACAGGGGGCGTCGAGCAGTACTTC	CAWSSWTGGVEQYF
TRBJ1-5	TRBV6-5	-	-	TGTGCCAGCAGTTTAACCGGGCCGTATGGCAATCAGCCCCAGCATTTT	CASSLTGPYGNQPQHF
TRBJ2-3	TRBV13	TRBD1	-	TGTGCCAGCAGCTGGCCGACACAGGGGGCCGCAGATACGCAGTATTTT	CASSWPTQGAADTQYF
TRBJ1-4	TRBV7-2	TRBD1	once	TGTGCCAGCAGCGCCCGACAGGGGGGAGGAACTAATGAAAAACTGTTTTTT	CASSARQGGGTNEKLFF
TRBJ2-7	TRBV6-1	-	-	TGTGCCAGCAGTCGAGCGGTTGAAGAGCAGTACTTC	CASSRAVEEQYF
TRBJ1-5	TRBV6-6	-	-	TGTGCCAGCAGATCAACAGGGAGCAATTCGCCCCAGCATTTT	CASRSTGSNSPQHF
TRBJ2-7	TRBV13	-	-	TGTGCCAGCAGCTTTAGCTCCTACGAGCAGTACTTC	CASSFSSYEQYF
TRBJ1-6	TRBV7-9	-	-	TGTGCCAGCAGCTTAGCGCACGTGCAGTCACCCCTCCACTTT	CASSLAHVQSPLHF
TRBJ1-2	TRBV19	TRBD1	-	TGTGCCAGTAGCGAGGATACAGGGGATTTCAACTATGGCTACACCTTC	CASSEDTGDFNYGYTF
TRBJ1-5	TRBV6-6	-	-	TGTGCCAGCAGTACAGCGGCCAGCAATCAGCCCCAGCATTTT	CASSTAASNQPQHF
TRBJ2-7	TRBV7-3	TRBD2	-	TGTGCCAGCAGCTTAAAGCCTAGCGGGGGATCCGAGCAGTACTTC	CASSLKPSGGSEQYF
TRBJ2-1	TRBV7-2	TRBD1	-	TGTGCCAGCAGCGTGGACAGGGGCAATGAGCAGTTCTTC	CASSVDRGNEQFF
TRBJ2-5	TRBV5-6	-	-	TGTGCCAGCAGCTTGGACCAAGAGACCCAGTACTTC	CASSLDQETQYF
TRBJ2-7	TRBV19	-	-	TGTGCCAGTAGTATTTCCGCTGGGAGGGAGCAGTACTTC	CASSISAGREQYF
TRBJ1-5	TRBV30	-	-	TGTGCCTGGAGTGTACAAGGTCAGCCCCAGCATTTT	CAWSVQGQPQHF
TRBJ2-7	TRBV27	-	-	TGTGCCAGCAGTTCTCGGACTTCCTCACTCGGGTATTACGAGCAGTACTTC	CASSSRTSSLGYYEQYF
TRBJ2-7	TRBV28	-	-	TGTGCCAGCAGTTCCCCGACTCCGACAAACTACGAGCAGTACTTC	CASSSPTPTNYEQYF
TRBJ2-3	TRBV20-1	-	-	TGCAGTGCCGTAGACCGATATACGCAGTATTTT	CSAVDRYTQYF
TRBJ1-5	TRBV6-1	TRBD1	-	TGTGCCAGCAGGGACAGGGGAAGGTTTCAGCCCCAGCATTTT	CASRDRGRFQPQHF
TRBJ2-7	TRBV27	-	-	TGTGCCAGCAGTTCCCCAGGGGCCGCGTACGAGCAGTACTTC	CASSSPGAAYEQYF
TRBJ1-4	TRBV27	TRBD1	-	TGTGCCAGCAGTTTATTGGGAAAGCAGGGGGCGCTTCGTGAAAAACTGTTTTTT	CASSLLGKQGALREKLFF
TRBJ1-6	TRBV5-1	TRBD1	-	TGCGCCAGCAGCTTGTATGGGGACAGGGTTAGTTCACCCCTCCACTTT	CASSLYGDRVSSPLHF